The 15 T cell receptor beta chains below were found in one sample sequenced in a study of shared clonotypes between healthy human individuals. The table came from immunoSEQ multiplex PCR; TCRdb's copy has only in-frame clones and leaves some out. The sample has approximately 700,000 clones, 60% to 75% seen once. Sequenced input: memory CD4+ T cells sorted from blood. The subset is: CD45RA-negative fraction. The receptors stem from a woman in her twenties or thirties in good health.

The genes are TRBV28 and TRBJ2-2; D is unclear. Germline V gene lookup returns CDR1 MDHEN and CDR2 SYDVKM. CDR3 length: 16 residues. Trimming removed 4 bases from V and 0 bases from J, with 12 bases in between. The CDR3 bases are TGTGCCAGCAGTTACGTAAGCTACCCGAACACCGGGGAGCTGTTTTTT. It encodes CASSYVSYPNTGELFF.

The chain employs TRBV19 and TRBJ1-1, with 9 positions matching TRBD1. Germline lookup yields CDR1 LNHDA and CDR2 SQIVND (reference sequence). The V segment lost 6 bases and the J segment 3 bases; nucleotides outside the gene matches: 5. The CDR3 totals 14 residues. CDR3 nucleotide sequence: TGTGCCAGTAGAAGACAGGGGGATTACACTGAAGCTTTCTTT. Residues: CASRRQGDYTEAFF.

The chain employs TRBV19 and TRBJ1-3; D is uncertain. The germline V gene encodes CDR1 LNHDA and CDR2 SQIVND (reference sequence). The CDR3 sequence is 14 residues long. Trimming removed 4 bases from V and 0 bases from J, with 7 bases in between. Here the CDR3 DNA reads TGTGCCAGTAGTACCTCCATCTCTGGAAACACCATATATTTT. Translating it yields CASSTSISGNTIYF.

V and J are TRBV28 and TRBJ2-7; 7 bases fit TRBD1. This CDR3 region has 15 residues. Trimming at V came to 1 base and at J to 7 bases, leaving 10 bases not matched to a gene. Germline CDR1 reads MDHEN; CDR2 reads SYDVKM. CDR3 nucleotides: TGTGCCAGCAGTTTATCTGAGACAGGGACGGGAGAGCAGTACTTC. As protein: CASSLSETGTGEQYF.

CDR3 residues: CASKIAGGRKEQFF. The CDR3 DNA reads as TGTGCCAGCAAGATAGCGGGAGGCCGCAAAGAGCAGTTCTTC. This chain uses TRBV27 with TRBJ2-1, with TRBD2 identical over 10 bases. V shed 7 bases and J 10 bases; nucleotides not matched to a gene: 10. CDR1 MNHEY and CDR2 SMNVEV come from the germline V gene (reference sequence). The length of the CDR3 is 14 residues.

The gene calls are TRBV6-1 and TRBJ1-5; D is possibly TRBD1 (5 bases). The germline V and J ends were trimmed by 2 bases and 4 bases, with 9 bases remaining between them. The CDR3 sequence is 14 residues long. The germline V gene encodes CDR1 MNHNS and CDR2 SASEGT. In DNA form, the CDR3 reads TGTGCCAGCAGTGAACTACGGACAAATCAGCCCCAGCATTTT. Its translation is CASSELRTNQPQHF.

The CDR3 DNA follows: TGTGCCAGCAGGAACGACAGAGGGGTCTACGAGCAGTACTTC. This sequence encodes CASRNDRGVYEQYF. The chain joins TRBV6-5 to TRBJ2-7; D is tentatively TRBD1 or TRBD2 (5 bases each). Germline-derived CDR1 and CDR2 are MNHEY and SVGAGI. There are 14 residues in the CDR3. Trimming took 6 bases from V and 3 from J, leaving 15 bases between them.

The chain combines TRBV27 with TRBJ2-5, with D tentatively TRBD1 (6 bases). CDR1 is MNHEY, CDR2 SMNVEV, per germline (reference sequence). Trimming took off 4 bases at V and 6 bases at J, with 15 bases between the two ends. There are 14 residues in the CDR3. CDR3 nucleotides: TGTGCCAGCAGTTCACTTACAGGGACGAAGACCCAGTACTTC. This codes for CASSSLTGTKTQYF.

The rearrangement joins TRBV29-1 to TRBJ1-1; D gene uncertain. Trimming shortened V by 7 bases and J by 7 bases, and 16 bases separated the two germline ends. The CDR3 extends over 12 amino acids. In germline, CDR1 is SQVTM, CDR2 ANQGSEA. The CDR3 reads CSANAGLNEAFF. CDR3 sequence (DNA): TGCAGCGCCAACGCCGGTCTAAATGAAGCTTTCTTT.

This chain joins TRBV7-8 and TRBJ1-4; D might be TRBD1 (6 bases). The CDR3 sequence is 16 residues long. Germline V gene lookup returns CDR1 SGHVS and CDR2 FQNEAQ. V shed 5 bases and J shed 4 bases, with 17 bases lying between them. The CDR3 DNA follows: TGTGCCAGCAGCCGCGAACTGACAGGCCGTAATGAAAAACTGTTTTTT. Residues: CASSRELTGRNEKLFF.

The J gene is TRBJ1-3, the V gene TRBV7-9; D gene ambiguous. Trimming took off 5 bases at V and 4 bases at J, with 12 bases between the two ends. Germline V gene sequence: CDR1 SEHNR, CDR2 FQNEAQ (reference sequence). The CDR3 loop spans 14 amino acids. This chain's CDR3 is CASSESDGGNTIYF. CDR3 nucleotide sequence: TGTGCCAGCAGCGAGTCAGACGGGGGAAACACCATATATTTT.

The chain employs TRBV28 and TRBJ1-2; possibly TRBD1 for D (5 bases). The CDR3 is made up of 13 amino acids. Germline V gives CDR1 MDHEN, CDR2 SYDVKM. V dropped 4 bases and J dropped 3 bases, with 9 bases sitting between them. CDR3 sequence reads: CASSSGGDYGYTF. The CDR3 DNA follows: TGTGCCAGCAGTTCCGGGGGAGACTATGGCTACACCTTC.

The chain combines TRBV7-9 with TRBJ2-1, with TRBD2 matching 13 bases. J gave up 0 bases and V 4 bases, and 6 bases lay outside the gene matches. CDR1 is SEHNR, CDR2 FQNEAQ, per germline (reference sequence). This CDR3 has 18 amino acids. The CDR3 is CASSSTRTSGSSYNEQFF. CDR3 DNA: TGTGCCAGCAGCTCCACCCGGACTAGCGGGAGCTCCTACAATGAGCAGTTCTTC.

The V call is TRBV19, the J call TRBJ2-2; D is undetermined. Germline V gene lookup returns CDR1 LNHDA and CDR2 SQIVND (reference sequence). This CDR3 has 15 amino acids. Trimming took off 3 bases at V and 1 base at J, with 9 bases between the two ends. For the CDR3, the DNA is TGTGCCAGTAGTATCCCACATCAGAACACCGGGGAGCTGTTTTTT. Protein product: CASSIPHQNTGELFF.

This sequence joins TRBV5-1 and TRBJ1-1; 7 nucleotides agree with TRBD1. CDR3 length equals 15 residues. The V gene end was trimmed by 6 bases and the J gene end by 1 base; junction bases not matched to a gene: 9. CDR1 is SGHRS, CDR2 YFSETQ, per germline. CDR3 protein: CASMPGDSENTEAFF. CDR3 in DNA: TGCGCCAGCATGCCTGGGGACAGTGAGAACACTGAAGCTTTCTTT.